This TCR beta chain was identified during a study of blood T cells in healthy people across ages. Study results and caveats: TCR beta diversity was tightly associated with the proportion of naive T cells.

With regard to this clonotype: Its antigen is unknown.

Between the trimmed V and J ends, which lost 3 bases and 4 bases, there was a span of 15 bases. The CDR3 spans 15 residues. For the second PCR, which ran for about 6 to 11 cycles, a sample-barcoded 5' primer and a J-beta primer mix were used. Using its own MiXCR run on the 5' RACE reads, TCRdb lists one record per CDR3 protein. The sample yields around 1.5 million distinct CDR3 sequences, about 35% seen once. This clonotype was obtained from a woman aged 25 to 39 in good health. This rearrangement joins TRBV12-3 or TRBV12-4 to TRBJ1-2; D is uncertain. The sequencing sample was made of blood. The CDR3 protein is CASSFFLGSPYGYTF. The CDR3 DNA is TGTGCCAGCAGTTTCTTCTTGGGGAGCCCCTATGGCTACACCTTC.